The clone carrying this T cell receptor (beta chain) was seen only a few times. Its antigen is still unknown. This entry comes from a study of T-cell memory formation after mild COVID-19. Study outcomes and limitations: SARS-CoV-2 specificity was not confirmed for second-wave clones peaking on day 37.

5'RACE primed from the constant segment yielded TCR alpha and TCR beta cDNA libraries bearing sample barcodes and UMIs. TCRdb reanalysed the 5' RACE reads using MiXCR and keeps one entry per CDR3 protein. The repertoire holds approximately 150,000 distinct CDR3 sequences, with about 6.1% as singletons. Trimming took 6 bases from V and 3 from J, leaving 17 bases between them. This CDR3 has 15 residues. Looked up from germline, CDR1 is KGHSH and CDR2 is LQKENI. This receptor was identified in an adult woman who had mild COVID-19 (a few samples of this study predate the infection). Cell type and time point are not known. Sequenced: PBMCs or a T cell subset sorted from them (not recorded which). The chain joins TRBV18 to TRBJ1-1; TRBD1 might be the D (6 bases). In DNA, the CDR3 is TGTGCCAGCTCGCAAGGGGGAGAGGGTTACACTGAAGCTTTCTTT. This codes for CASSQGGEGYTEAFF. Supplemented by reference TRBV18 and TRBJ1-1, the full variable domain reads NAGVMQNPRHLVRRRGQEARLRCSPMKGHSHVYWYRQLPEEGLKFMVYLQKENIIDESGMPKERFSAEFPKEGPSILRIQQVVRGDSAAYFCASSQGGEGYTEAFFGQGTRLTVV.